This TCR beta chain was recorded in a study of blood T cell repertoires in COVID-19. The protocol was immunoSEQ multiplex PCR, while the TCRdb copy is restricted to in-frame clones and leaves out a portion. Here the sample spans more than 300,000 clones, roughly 90% being singletons. The sample consisted of PBMCs or T cells enriched from blood (not recorded which). The TCR originated in a woman in her twenties or thirties who had recovered from COVID-19.

The CDR3 spells CASSVTSGRESTGELFF. The CDR3 nucleotides read TGTGCCAGCAGCGTGACCTCCGGGCGGGAAAGCACCGGGGAGCTGTTTTTT. The chain joins TRBV9 to TRBJ2-2; TRBD2 is a possible D gene (6 bases). The V and J ends lost 2 bases and 4 bases respectively, with 18 bases between them. Germline CDR1 reads SGDLS; CDR2 reads YYNGEE. The CDR3 extends over 17 amino acids.